Described below is a single T cell receptor beta chain sequence and its context. The data stem from a study of cytomegalovirus exposure and HLA in healthy donors. CDR1 is LGHNA and CDR2 is YNFKEQ in the germline V gene. CDR3 size: 17 residues. The V end lost 0 bases, the J end lost 4 bases, and 18 bases lay between the germline ends. PCR amplification relied on 60 Vbeta primers (plus 13 Jbeta primers). The table came from immunoSEQ multiplex PCR; TCRdb's copy has only in-frame clones and leaves some out. In total, the table holds some 200,000 clones. Sequencing was performed on PBMCs. V is TRBV4-2 and J is TRBJ2-5; D not resolved. This clonotype was sampled from a young man in good health and CMV-seronegative. The CDR3 is CASSQETTNSGLETQYF. As DNA, the CDR3 is TGTGCCAGCAGCCAAGAAACTACTAACTCTGGATTAGAGACCCAGTACTTC.